Below are 9 T cell receptor beta chains sequenced from a single sample in a study of cytomegalovirus exposure and HLA in healthy donors. Repertoires were generated with immunoSEQ multiplex PCR, while TCRdb's copy carries only in-frame clones and drops some. This sample carries approximately 240,000 clones, over 80% of them seen once, and the ten largest clones take roughly 1%. The sample consisted of PBMCs. Every receptor here comes from a woman aged 18-30 years in good health and CMV-seronegative.

The rearrangement uses TRBV9 and TRBJ1-6; D perhaps matches TRBD1 (5 bases). With 2 bases removed from V and 5 bases from J, the gap between germline ends came to 8 bases. The CDR3 has 14 residues. The germline gives CDR1 SGDLS, CDR2 YYNGEE. CDR3 region: CASSVGGDNSPLHF. For the CDR3, the DNA is TGTGCCAGCAGCGTTGGAGGGGATAATTCACCCCTCCACTTT.

The genes are TRBV7-2 and TRBJ2-6, with TRBD2 identical over 7 bases. J lost 3 bases, V lost 6 bases, and 11 bases had no gene match. Germline CDR1 SGHTA, CDR2 FQGNSA. The CDR3 has 17 residues. The CDR3 here is CASSQDGLGRGANVLTF. As DNA, the CDR3 is TGTGCCAGCAGTCAGGACGGACTAGGTCGTGGGGCCAACGTCCTGACTTTC.

This clone was counted at least ten times. The chain is built from TRBV18 and TRBJ2-6; D possibly corresponds to TRBD1 (6 bases). Germline CDR1 KGHSH, CDR2 LQKENI. CDR3 size: 16 residues. V dropped 1 base and J dropped 1 base, with 8 bases sitting between them. CDR3 residues: CASSPQQGSGANVLTF. The DNA of the CDR3 is TGTGCCAGCTCACCACAACAGGGTTCTGGGGCCAACGTCCTGACTTTC.

V is TRBV18 and J is TRBJ2-7, with TRBD1 matching over 7 bases. In germline, CDR1 is KGHSH, CDR2 LQKENI. V lost 3 bases to trimming and J lost 4 bases; unmatched junction nucleotides: 6. This CDR3 region has 14 residues. The CDR3 DNA follows: TGTGCCAGCTCACCGGGACAGATAGTATACGAGCAGTACTTC. Translated, it gives CASSPGQIVYEQYF.

In regard to this clone: Germline and junction disagree at one end, which may indicate a read error. V and J are TRBV7-7 and TRBJ2-7; possible D gene TRBD2, 5 bases. The CDR3 has 13 amino acids. Germline V gives CDR1 SSHAT, CDR2 FNYEAQ (reference sequence). The CDR3 sequence is CASSLDSTYEQYF. The CDR3 DNA follows: TGTGCTAGCAGCTTGGACTCGACCTACGAGCAGTACTTC.

This clone occurred once. This CDR3 is CASSIWGGTDTQYF. The CDR3 DNA is TGTGCCAGTAGTATTTGGGGGGGCACAGATACGCAGTATTTT. The rearrangement uses TRBV19 and TRBJ2-3, with a weak D call TRBD2 (6 bases). V was clipped by 3 bases and J by 1 base, with 8 bases between them. Germline V gives CDR1 LNHDA, CDR2 SQIVND (reference sequence). The CDR3 consists of 14 residues.

The V call is TRBV29-1, the J call TRBJ1-2; 8 bases match TRBD1. This CDR3 comprises 13 residues. CDR1 is SQVTM and CDR2 is ANQGSEA in the germline V gene. Trimming took 7 bases from V and 2 from J; bases not matched to a gene: 6. This chain's CDR3 is CSALRTGNYGYTF. The CDR3, as DNA: TGCAGCGCCCTTCGGACAGGGAACTATGGCTACACCTTC.

The chain uses TRBV6-1 and TRBJ1-5; TRBD1 matches at 11 bases. V shed 2 bases and J 6 bases; nucleotides not matched to a gene: 3. The CDR3 is 15 amino acids. Germline lookup yields CDR1 MNHNS and CDR2 SASEGT. The CDR3 DNA reads as TGTGCCAGCAGTGAAAAGGGACAGGGGGTTCAGCCCCAGCATTTT. It is translated as CASSEKGQGVQPQHF.

The chain recombines TRBV27 with TRBJ2-7, with D tentatively TRBD2 (6 bases). The V end was cut by 4 bases, the J end by 5 bases, with 9 bases between. The CDR3 has 12 residues. Germline V gene data show CDR1 as MNHEY and CDR2 as SMNVEV (reference sequence). The CDR3 is CASSSSGDEQYF. The CDR3 bases are TGTGCCAGCAGTTCCTCGGGGGACGAGCAGTACTTC.